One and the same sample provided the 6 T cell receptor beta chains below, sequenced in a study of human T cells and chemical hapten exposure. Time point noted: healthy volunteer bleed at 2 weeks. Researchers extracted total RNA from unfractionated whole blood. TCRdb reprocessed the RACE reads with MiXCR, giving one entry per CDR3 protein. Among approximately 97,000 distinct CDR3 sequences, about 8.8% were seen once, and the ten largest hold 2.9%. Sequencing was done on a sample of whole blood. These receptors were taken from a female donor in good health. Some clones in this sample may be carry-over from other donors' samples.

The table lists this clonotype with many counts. The CDR3 DNA sequence: TGTGCCAGCAGCCTAACGGCTAGCGGGAGTCCAGATACGCAGTATTTT. Protein: CASSLTASGSPDTQYF. The V and J genes are TRBV27 and TRBJ2-3, with 10 positions matching TRBD2. The CDR3 length is 16 residues. Unmatched junction bases numbered 10, after V lost 6 bases and J lost 4 bases. Germline-derived CDR1 and CDR2 are MNHEY and SMNVEV (reference sequence).

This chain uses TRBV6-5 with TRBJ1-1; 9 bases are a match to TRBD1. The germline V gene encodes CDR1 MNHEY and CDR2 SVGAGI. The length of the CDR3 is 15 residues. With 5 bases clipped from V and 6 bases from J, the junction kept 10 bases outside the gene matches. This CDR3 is CASSPGTGKVSEAFF. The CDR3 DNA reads TGTGCCAGCAGTCCCGGGACAGGGAAAGTGTCTGAAGCTTTCTTT.

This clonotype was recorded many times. The CDR3 bases are TGCGCCAGCAGCAAAGGGACAGCCCAAGAGACCCAGTACTTC. This translates into CASSKGTAQETQYF. This sequence joins TRBV5-1 and TRBJ2-5, with 7 bases identical to TRBD1. This CDR3 is 14 amino acids long. V lost 4 bases, J lost 1 base, and 4 bases stayed unmatched. CDR1 and CDR2 from the germline V gene are SGHRS and YFSETQ.

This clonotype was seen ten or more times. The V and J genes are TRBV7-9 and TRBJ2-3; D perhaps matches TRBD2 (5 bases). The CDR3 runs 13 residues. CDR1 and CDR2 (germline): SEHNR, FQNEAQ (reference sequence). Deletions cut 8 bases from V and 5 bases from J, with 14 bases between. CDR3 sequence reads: CASRADSGDTQYF. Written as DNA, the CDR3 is TGTGCCAGCCGGGCGGACTCGGGAGATACGCAGTATTTT.

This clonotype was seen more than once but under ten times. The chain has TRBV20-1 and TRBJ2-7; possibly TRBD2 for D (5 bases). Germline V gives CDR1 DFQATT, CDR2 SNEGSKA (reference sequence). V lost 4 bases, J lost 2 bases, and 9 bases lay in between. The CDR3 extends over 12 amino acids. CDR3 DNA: TGCAGTGCTAAACGGGGAACCTACGAGCAGTACTTC. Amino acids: CSAKRGTYEQYF.

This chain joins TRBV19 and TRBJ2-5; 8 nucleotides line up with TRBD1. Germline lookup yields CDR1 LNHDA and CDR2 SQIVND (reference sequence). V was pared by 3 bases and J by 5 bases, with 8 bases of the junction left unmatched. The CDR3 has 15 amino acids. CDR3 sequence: CASSMKRTGRETQYF. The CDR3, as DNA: TGTGCCAGTAGTATGAAGAGGACAGGGAGGGAGACCCAGTACTTC.